The present entry profiles one T cell receptor (beta chain) with its context. Its antigen is undetermined. Germline values: CDR1 WNHNN, CDR2 SYGVQD (reference sequence). The V end lost 6 bases, the J end lost 4 bases, and 15 bases lay between the germline ends. CDR3 length equals 14 residues. This sample was taken from a study of graft-versus-host responses after intestinal transplantation. At the level of the study: All recipients were transplanted with multivisceral, liver-intestinal, or isolated intestinal grafts. Recipients uniformly received anti-thymocyte globulin induction, followed by tacrolimus and steroids for about three years. Whole-study results and caveats: GvH clones surfaced in recipient marrow, some emerging earlier in ileum or blood. The highest levels of circulating GvH clones went along with early declines in HvG clones after transplant.

Measured with immunoSEQ multiplex PCR; TCRdb has only the in-frame clones, and not every one. Among approximately 110,000 clones listed, about 92% were seen once. This chain joins TRBV10-1 and TRBJ2-5; D is possibly TRBD1 (5 bases). The clonotype comes from a human donor who was the organ donor for an intestinal transplant. The sample was unstimulated CD4+ T cells sorted from spleen or lymph node cells, taken before transplant. CDR3 coding DNA: TGCGCCAGCAGCAGAACTGACAGTTTAGAGACCCAGTACTTC. Encoded protein: CASSRTDSLETQYF.